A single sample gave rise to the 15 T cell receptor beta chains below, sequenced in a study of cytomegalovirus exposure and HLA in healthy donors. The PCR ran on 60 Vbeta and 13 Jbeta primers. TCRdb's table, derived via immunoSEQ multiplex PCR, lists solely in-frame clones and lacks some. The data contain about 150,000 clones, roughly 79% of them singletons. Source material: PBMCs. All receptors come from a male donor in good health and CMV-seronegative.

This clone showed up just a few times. This CDR3 reads CATRPPGGGYTF. CDR3 coding DNA: TGTGCCACCAGACCTCCAGGGGGAGGCTACACCTTC. The chain has TRBV15 and TRBJ1-2; 7 bases map to TRBD1. The CDR3 sequence is 12 residues long. In germline, CDR1 is LNHNV, CDR2 YYDKDF (reference sequence). The trim removed 6 bases at V and 8 bases at J, leaving 6 bases unmatched.

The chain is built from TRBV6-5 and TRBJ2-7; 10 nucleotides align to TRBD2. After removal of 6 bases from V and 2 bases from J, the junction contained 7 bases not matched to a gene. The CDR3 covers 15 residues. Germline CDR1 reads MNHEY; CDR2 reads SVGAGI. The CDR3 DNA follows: TGTGCCAGCAGACTTAACGGACTAGCGGCCTACGAGCAGTACTTC. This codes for CASRLNGLAAYEQYF.

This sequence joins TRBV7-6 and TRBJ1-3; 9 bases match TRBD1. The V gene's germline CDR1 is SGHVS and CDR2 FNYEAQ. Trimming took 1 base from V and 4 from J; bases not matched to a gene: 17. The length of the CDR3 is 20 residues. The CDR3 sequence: CASSLGSMGGTGSSGNTIYF. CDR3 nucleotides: TGTGCCAGCAGCTTAGGAAGCATGGGGGGGACAGGGTCCTCAGGAAACACCATATATTTT.

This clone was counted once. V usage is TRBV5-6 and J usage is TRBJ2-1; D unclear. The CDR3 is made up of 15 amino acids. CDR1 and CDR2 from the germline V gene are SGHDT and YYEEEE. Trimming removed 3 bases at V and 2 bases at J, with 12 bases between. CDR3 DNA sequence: TGTGCCAGCAGCTCAAACGACTGGACCTACAATGAGCAGTTCTTC. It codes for CASSSNDWTYNEQFF. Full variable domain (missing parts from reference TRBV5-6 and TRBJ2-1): DAGVTQSPTHLIKTRGQQVTLRCSPKSGHDTVSWYQQALGQGPQFIFQYYEEEERQRGNFPDRFSGHQFPNYSSELNVNALLLGDSALYLCASSSNDWTYNEQFFGPGTRLTVL.

The CDR3 nucleotides read TGTGCCAGCAGTGAATTAGCGATTAATTCACCCCTCCACTTT. Its translation: CASSELAINSPLHF. The rearrangement uses TRBV25-1 and TRBJ1-6; D unresolved. The germline gives CDR1 MGHDK, CDR2 SYGVNS. The V gene lost 1 base and the J gene lost 6 bases, with 7 bases spanning the gap. The CDR3 runs to 14 residues.

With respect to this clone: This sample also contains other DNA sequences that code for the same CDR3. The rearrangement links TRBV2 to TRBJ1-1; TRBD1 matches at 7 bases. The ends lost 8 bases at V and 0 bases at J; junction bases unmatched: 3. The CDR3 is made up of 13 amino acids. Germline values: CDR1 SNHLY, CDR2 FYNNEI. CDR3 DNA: TGTGCCAGCGCCGACAGGGTGAACACTGAAGCTTTCTTT. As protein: CASADRVNTEAFF.

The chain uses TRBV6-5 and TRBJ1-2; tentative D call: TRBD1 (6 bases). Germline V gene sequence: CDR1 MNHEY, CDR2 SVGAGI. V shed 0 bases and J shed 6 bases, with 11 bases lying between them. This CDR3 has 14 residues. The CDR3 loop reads CASSYSQGSDGYTF. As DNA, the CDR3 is TGTGCCAGCAGTTACTCCCAGGGGTCGGATGGCTACACCTTC.

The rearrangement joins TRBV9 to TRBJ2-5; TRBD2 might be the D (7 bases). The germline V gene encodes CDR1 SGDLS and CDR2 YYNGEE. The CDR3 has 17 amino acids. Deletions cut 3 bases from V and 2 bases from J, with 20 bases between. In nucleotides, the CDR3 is TGTGCCAGCAGCGAGGGGGAAGGGGTAGCGGGTCAAGAGACCCAGTACTTC. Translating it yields CASSEGEGVAGQETQYF.

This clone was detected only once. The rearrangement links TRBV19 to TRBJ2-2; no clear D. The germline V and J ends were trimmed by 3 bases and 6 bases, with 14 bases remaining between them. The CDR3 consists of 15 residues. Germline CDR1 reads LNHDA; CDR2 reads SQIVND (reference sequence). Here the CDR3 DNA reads TGTGCCAGTAGTATCTCCCCTACTCAATCCGGGGAGCTGTTTTTT. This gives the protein CASSISPTQSGELFF. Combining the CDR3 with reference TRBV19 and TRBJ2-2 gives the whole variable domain DGGITQSPKYLFRKEGQNVTLSCEQNLNHDAMYWYRQDPGQGLRLIYYSQIVNDFQKGDIAEGYSVSREKKESFPLTVTSAQKNPTAFYLCASSISPTQSGELFFGEGSRLTVL.

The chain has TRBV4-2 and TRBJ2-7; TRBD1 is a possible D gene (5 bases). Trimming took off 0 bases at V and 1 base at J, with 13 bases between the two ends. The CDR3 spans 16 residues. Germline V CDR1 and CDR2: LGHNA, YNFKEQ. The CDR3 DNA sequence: TGTGCCAGCAGCCAAGATAAGGGGCAGCCGTCCTACGAGCAGTACTTC. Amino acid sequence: CASSQDKGQPSYEQYF.

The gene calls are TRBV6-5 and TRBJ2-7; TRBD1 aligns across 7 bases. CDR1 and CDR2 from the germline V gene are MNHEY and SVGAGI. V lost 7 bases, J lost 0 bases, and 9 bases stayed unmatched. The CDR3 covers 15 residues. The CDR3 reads CASTPPGTDSYEQYF. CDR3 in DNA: TGTGCCAGCACTCCCCCCGGGACAGACTCCTACGAGCAGTACTTC.

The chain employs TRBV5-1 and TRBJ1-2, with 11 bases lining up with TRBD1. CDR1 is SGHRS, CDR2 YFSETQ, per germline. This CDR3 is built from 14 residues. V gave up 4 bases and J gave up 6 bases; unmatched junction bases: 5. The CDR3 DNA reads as TGCGCCAGCAGCCCCGGACAGGGGGCTCATGGCTACACCTTC. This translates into CASSPGQGAHGYTF.

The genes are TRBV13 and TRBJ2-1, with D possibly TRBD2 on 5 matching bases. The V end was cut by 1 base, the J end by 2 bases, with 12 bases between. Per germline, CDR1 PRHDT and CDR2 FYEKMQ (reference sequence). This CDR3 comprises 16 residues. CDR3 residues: CASSLDPGSAYNEQFF. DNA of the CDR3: TGTGCCAGCAGCTTAGACCCGGGATCAGCCTACAATGAGCAGTTCTTC.

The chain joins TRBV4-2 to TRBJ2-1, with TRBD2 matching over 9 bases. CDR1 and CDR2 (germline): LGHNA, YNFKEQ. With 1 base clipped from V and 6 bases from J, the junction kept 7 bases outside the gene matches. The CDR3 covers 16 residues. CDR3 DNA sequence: TGTGCCAGCAGCCAAGGGAGGACTAGCGCCTTCAATGAGCAGTTCTTC. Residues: CASSQGRTSAFNEQFF.

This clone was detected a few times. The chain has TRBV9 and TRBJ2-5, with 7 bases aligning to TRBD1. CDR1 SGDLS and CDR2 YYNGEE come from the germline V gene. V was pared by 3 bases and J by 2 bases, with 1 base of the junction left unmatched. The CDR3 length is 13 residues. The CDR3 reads CASSAGGQETQYF. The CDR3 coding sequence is TGTGCCAGCAGCGCAGGGGGACAAGAGACCCAGTACTTC. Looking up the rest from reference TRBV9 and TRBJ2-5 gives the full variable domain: DSGVTQTPKHLITATGQRVTLRCSPRSGDLSVYWYQQSLDQGLQFLIQYYNGEERAKGNILERFSAQQFPDLHSELNLSSLELGDSALYFCASSAGGQETQYFGPGTRLLVL.